This T cell receptor (beta chain) came from a study of cytomegalovirus exposure and HLA in healthy donors. On this clone: The antigen remains unidentified. The junction and the germline gene differ at one end; a read error may be behind it.

This CDR3 contains 15 residues. Germline lookup yields CDR1 MNHEY and CDR2 SVGAGI. The study ran its PCR with 60 Vbeta and 13 Jbeta primers. Repertoires were generated with immunoSEQ multiplex PCR, while TCRdb's copy carries only in-frame clones and drops some. The data contain tens of thousands of clones, under 85% of them seen just once; the ten biggest clones take up less than 9.5%. Study-wide findings and caveats: Exclusion applied to some V segments, including TRBV6-2 and TRBV6-3, as they were indistinguishable. As immune exposure information, only CMV serostatus was available. TCR beta V- and J-gene trimming, according to a later analysis, was linked to a missense DCLRE1C variant.

V and J are TRBV6-5 and TRBJ1-1; D unclear. This TCR came from a woman aged 40-49 years in good health and CMV-seropositive. Sequencing input: PBMCs. The DNA for the CDR3 is TGTGCCAGCAGTGACTCTGGCAGAATGAACACTGAAGCTTTCTTT. Protein sequence: CASSDSGRMNTEAFF.